A selection of T cell receptor beta chains follows, all from one sample in a study of identical twins. TCRdb re-derived calls from the 5' RACE reads in MiXCR, one entry per CDR3 protein. The repertoire consists of 200,000 to 250,000 distinct CDR3 sequences, with roughly 13% occurring once and the leading ten covering 4%. The data were also submitted as part of a second study, on yellow fever vaccine responses in identical twins.

The sample taken for sequencing was memory (CD45RO+) T cells sorted from blood. These receptors all come from a woman aged 18-29 years in good health. Each CDR3 is given with its conserved first and last residue. The D gene is left open where the match is weak. Size is stated for part of the rows, as once, few or many counts, or as a class when the clone is expanded.

J gene,clone size,D gene,V gene,CDR3 DNA,CDR3 protein
TRBJ2-1,-,-,TRBV6-5,TGTGCCAGCAGTTACGGTCCGGCCATGAATGAGCAGTTCTTC,CASSYGPAMNEQFF
TRBJ2-5,-,-,TRBV27,TGTGCCAGCAGTTTATCTTTCCGTCGGGAGACCCAGTACTTC,CASSLSFRRETQYF
TRBJ2-1,many,-,TRBV7-9,TGTGCCAGCAGCTTAGGGACGGGCCGCATCTATGAGCAGTTCTTC,CASSLGTGRIYEQFF
TRBJ2-5,-,TRBD2,TRBV11-2,TGTGCCAGCAGCTTTGGACTAGCGGGGAGGGAGACCCAGTACTTC,CASSFGLAGRETQYF
TRBJ2-5,-,-,TRBV2,TGTGCCAGCAGTGAATATGAAGCTCAAGAGACCCAGTACTTC,CASSEYEAQETQYF
TRBJ2-3,-,TRBD2,TRBV7-2,TGTGCCAGCAGCCGACTAGCGGACGCAGATACGCAGTATTTT,CASSRLADADTQYF
TRBJ2-1,many,-,TRBV18,TGTGCCAGCTCACCTCGGGCCAGCTCCTACAATGAGCAGTTCTTC,CASSPRASSYNEQFF
TRBJ1-1,many,-,TRBV5-1,TGCGCCAGCAGCTACAGGGACACTGAAGCTTTCTTT,CASSYRDTEAFF
TRBJ2-2,many,-,TRBV27,TGTGCCAGCAGTCCAGCGTCTGGGGTCACCGGGGAGCTGTTTTTT,CASSPASGVTGELFF
TRBJ1-1,-,-,TRBV20-1,TGCAGTGCTAGAGATCAACGGATGGGCCCTGAAGCTTTCTTT,CSARDQRMGPEAFF
TRBJ2-2,-,TRBD1,TRBV30,TGTGCCTGGAAGGGGGACAGGAACACCGGGGAGCTGTTTTTT,CAWKGDRNTGELFF
TRBJ2-1,-,-,TRBV5-1,TGCGCCAGCAGCTTGGTGGGAGGCCTCTACAATGAGCAGTTCTTC,CASSLVGGLYNEQFF
TRBJ2-1,many,-,TRBV11-1,TGTGCCAGCAGCAAAATGGGTAGCAACGGCCTCCTATACAATGAGCAGTTCTTC,CASSKMGSNGLLYNEQFF
TRBJ2-3,few,-,TRBV7-6,TGTGCCAGCAGCTTGGGGGGGCAGGGGCTGGATACGCAGTATTTT,CASSLGGQGLDTQYF
TRBJ2-3,many,-,TRBV7-2,TGTGCCAGCAGCCCACCGCCGAGGCTAGTAGTGCAAGATACGCAGTATTTT,CASSPPPRLVVQDTQYF
TRBJ2-3,-,TRBD1,TRBV20-1,TGCAGTGCTAGGTCCGGGACAGTCATTGACGATACGCAGTATTTT,CSARSGTVIDDTQYF
TRBJ2-3,-,-,TRBV7-9,TGTGCCAGCAGCCACATGGGGTCTAGCAGGACCACAGATACGCAGTATTTT,CASSHMGSSRTTDTQYF
TRBJ2-1,-,TRBD2,TRBV12-3/TRBV12-4,TGTGCCAGCAGTCCGGGGACTAGCGGGGGGGACAATGAGCAGTTCTTC,CASSPGTSGGDNEQFF
TRBJ2-1,many,-,TRBV9,TGTGCCAGCAGCGTTTCCCTAAATGAGCAGTTCTTC,CASSVSLNEQFF
TRBJ2-3,-,-,TRBV6-1,TGTGCCAGCAGACAGGGTAACCGGGGGTATGGCACAGATACGCAGTATTTT,CASRQGNRGYGTDTQYF
TRBJ2-7,-,TRBD1,TRBV14,TGTGCCAGCAGCCAAGAGGGGACAGCAGCACTCTACGAGCAGTACTTC,CASSQEGTAALYEQYF
TRBJ2-7,-,-,TRBV28,TGTGCCAGCAGTTTATCTCCGGGGAGGGAGCAGTACTTC,CASSLSPGREQYF
TRBJ2-1,few,TRBD1,TRBV30,TGTGCCTGGAGTGCGGACAGGGGGGAGTTCTTC,CAWSADRGEFF
TRBJ2-5,-,TRBD2,TRBV11-3,TGTGCCAGCAGCTCCCTACTAGCGGGAGGGCCCCGTTCAGAGACCCAGTACTTC,CASSSLLAGGPRSETQYF
TRBJ2-3,-,TRBD2,TRBV6-1,TGTGCCAGCAGTGAAGTCTGGGCGGGAGGAAAAGATACGCAGTATTTT,CASSEVWAGGKDTQYF
TRBJ2-5,few,-,TRBV5-1,TGCGCCAGCAGCCCTGGGGGGCTAGCAGAGACCCAGTACTTC,CASSPGGLAETQYF
TRBJ2-7,few,-,TRBV3-1,TGTGCCAGCAGCCAAGACAGAGTGATCTACAAGCAGTACTTC,CASSQDRVIYKQYF
TRBJ2-3,-,-,TRBV27,TGTGCCAGCAGAGAGACTCCTAGCACAGATACGCAGTATTTT,CASRETPSTDTQYF
TRBJ2-4,many,TRBD1,TRBV5-1,TGCGCCAGCAGCTTGGCGTTAGAAGGGGGCGCGAACATTCAGTACTTC,CASSLALEGGANIQYF
TRBJ1-4,few,-,TRBV29-1,TGCAGCGTTGAAGATAAGGAACGGGGATACTTTTTT,CSVEDKERGYFF
TRBJ2-7,few,-,TRBV3-1,TGTGCCAGCAGCCAAGATGTGCAGATAAGCGAGCAGTACTTC,CASSQDVQISEQYF